These 25 T cell receptor beta chains were all obtained from the same sample, sequenced in a study of blood T cell repertoires in COVID-19 (dated by TCRdb to 2020 to 2021). Receptors were amplified or captured by the immunoSEQ multiplex PCR assay. Held by TCRdb, this immuneACCESS table contains in-frame sequences only and omits some clones. Under half of the omission traces to an unresolved V gene where checked; the cause of the rest is unknown. In this sample the table shows 190,000 or so clones, approximately 86% of which occur a single time. The ten largest clones capture 2.5% to 3.5% of the sample. Sequencing input: peripheral blood. The receptors shown here come from a middle-aged man with active or convalescent COVID-19.

Comments on this clone: Additional DNA sequences in this sample encode the identical CDR3. This chain connects TRBV5-1 to TRBJ2-5; TRBD2 agrees at 10 bases. Germline assignment: CDR1 SGHRS and CDR2 YFSETQ. With V trimmed by 4 bases and J by 1 base, 7 bases remained unmatched. The CDR3 is made up of 16 amino acids. The CDR3 reads CASSLGTSAFQETQYF. The CDR3 DNA is TGCGCCAGCAGCCTGGGGACTAGCGCCTTCCAAGAGACCCAGTACTTC.

This rearrangement joins TRBV12-3 or TRBV12-4 to TRBJ2-2, with 8 bases lining up with TRBD1. This CDR3 is 13 amino acids long. V gave up 6 bases and J gave up 13 bases; unmatched junction bases: 10. CDR3 sequence reads: CASSTGTGAWLFF. CDR3 bases: TGTGCCAGCAGCACCGGGACAGGAGCGTGGCTGTTTTTT.

The chain links TRBV6-1 to TRBJ1-5; D is undetermined. The CDR3 consists of 13 residues. Germline CDR1 is MNHNS and CDR2 is SASEGT. Trimming took off 2 bases at V and 5 bases at J, with 7 bases between the two ends. CDR3 amino acids: CASSEQVDQPQHF. In nucleotides, the CDR3 is TGTGCCAGCAGTGAACAGGTTGATCAGCCCCAGCATTTT.

The chain is built from TRBV29-1 and TRBJ2-2, with TRBD2 identical over 7 bases. In germline, CDR1 is SQVTM, CDR2 ANQGSEA. CDR3 length: 14 amino acids. The ends lost 1 base at V and 7 bases at J; junction bases unmatched: 6. The CDR3 sequence: CSVEGGGLDGELFF. The DNA of the CDR3 is TGCAGCGTTGAAGGGGGAGGGCTCGACGGGGAGCTGTTTTTT.

The J gene is TRBJ2-1, the V gene TRBV19; 10 positions match TRBD2. With V trimmed by 1 base and J by 0 bases, 15 bases remained unmatched. In germline, CDR1 is LNHDA, CDR2 SQIVND (reference sequence). The CDR3 totals 21 residues. For the CDR3, the DNA is TGTGCCAGTAGTATAGCTCCACTAGCGGGGCTCCAAATGAGCTCCTACAATGAGCAGTTCTTC. Protein product: CASSIAPLAGLQMSSYNEQFF.

The chain combines TRBV19 with TRBJ2-6; 8 nucleotides match TRBD2. CDR3 length: 17 residues. V shed 4 bases and J 2 bases; nucleotides not matched to a gene: 7. Germline V gene sequence: CDR1 LNHDA, CDR2 SQIVND (reference sequence). Here the CDR3 reads CASSSGGGLPGANVLTF. The CDR3 bases are TGTGCCAGTAGTAGTGGCGGGGGGCTGCCTGGGGCCAACGTCCTGACTTTC.

The rearrangement links TRBV27 to TRBJ1-4, with 7 bases matching TRBD1. J lost 8 bases, V lost 5 bases, and 11 bases had no gene match. This CDR3 is 15 amino acids long. The germline V gene has CDR1 MNHEY and CDR2 SMNVEV (reference sequence). CDR3 in DNA: TGTGCCAGCAGTCCCACAGGGGAACGGTGGGAAAAACTGTTTTTT. Its translation: CASSPTGERWEKLFF.

The chain links TRBV2 to TRBJ1-2; tentatively, D is TRBD1 (6 bases). In germline, CDR1 is SNHLY, CDR2 FYNNEI. The V end was cut by 1 base, the J end by 7 bases, with 10 bases between. The CDR3 contains 13 residues. The CDR3 protein is CASSEEGHGGYTF. CDR3 DNA sequence: TGTGCCAGCAGTGAAGAGGGACACGGTGGCTACACCTTC.

The V call is TRBV18, the J call TRBJ2-3; 7 nucleotides align to TRBD1. The trim removed 2 bases at V and 5 bases at J, leaving 1 base unmatched. Germline V gene data show CDR1 as KGHSH and CDR2 as LQKENI. The CDR3 runs to 13 residues. CDR3 residues: CASSPGTEDTQYF. CDR3 nucleotides: TGTGCCAGCTCACCAGGGACAGAAGATACGCAGTATTTT. The full variable domain, its missing parts supplied by reference TRBV18 and TRBJ2-3, is NAGVMQNPRHLVRRRGQEARLRCSPMKGHSHVYWYRQLPEEGLKFMVYLQKENIIDESGMPKERFSAEFPKEGPSILRIQQVVRGDSAAYFCASSPGTEDTQYFGPGTRLTVL.

The CDR3 region is CASSSPPGQTLTGELFF. In DNA, the CDR3 is TGTGCCAGCAGCTCCCCCCCGGGACAGACCCTAACCGGGGAGCTGTTTTTT. The chain couples TRBV9 to TRBJ2-2; TRBD1 aligns across 7 bases. Germline CDR1 and CDR2: SGDLS and YYNGEE. V dropped 4 bases and J dropped 5; count of bases not matched to a gene: 14. The CDR3 contains 17 residues.

The chain couples TRBV29-1 to TRBJ1-2; 8 bases are shared with TRBD1. Germline V gives CDR1 SQVTM, CDR2 ANQGSEA. CDR3 length: 14 residues. The ends lost 3 bases at V and 4 bases at J; junction bases unmatched: 7. CDR3 DNA: TGCAGCGTTGACTCTGGGACAGGCCTCTATGGCTACACCTTC. It codes for CSVDSGTGLYGYTF.

This clone was recorded at least ten times. The V call is TRBV5-4, the J call TRBJ1-2; D perhaps matches TRBD1 (5 bases). The length of the CDR3 is 15 residues. Trimming removed 0 bases from V and 4 bases from J, with 13 bases in between. Germline values: CDR1 SGHNT, CDR2 YYREEE (reference sequence). The CDR3 here is CASSLEPQALYGYTF. As DNA, the CDR3 is TGTGCCAGCAGCTTGGAGCCACAGGCCCTCTATGGCTACACCTTC.

The V call is TRBV7-2, the J call TRBJ1-1, with 7 nucleotides matching TRBD1. This CDR3 region has 17 residues. With 2 bases clipped from V and 3 bases from J, the junction kept 12 bases outside the gene matches. CDR1 is SGHTA, CDR2 FQGNSA, per germline. CDR3 coding DNA: TGTGCCAGCAGCTTAAGGCGGGACAGCCTTGCAGACACTGAAGCTTTCTTT. Translated: CASSLRRDSLADTEAFF.

The CDR3 sequence is CASSEARPDRAGNTIYF. The CDR3 DNA reads TGTGCCAGCAGTGAAGCCCGCCCGGACAGGGCTGGAAACACCATATATTTT. V usage is TRBV2 and J usage is TRBJ1-3, with 8 bases fitting TRBD1. J was trimmed by 2 bases and V by 0 bases; bases with no gene match: 6. Germline CDR1 is SNHLY and CDR2 is FYNNEI. The CDR3 totals 17 residues.

V gene TRBV9 combines with J gene TRBJ2-4, with 9 positions matching TRBD1. This CDR3 has 13 amino acids. V lost 4 bases, J lost 6 bases, and 2 bases stayed unmatched. Germline loops: CDR1 SGDLS, CDR2 YYNGEE. CDR3 in amino acids: CASSQGQGNIQYF. CDR3 DNA: TGTGCCAGCAGCCAGGGACAGGGAAACATTCAGTACTTC. The variable domain in full, completed from reference TRBV9 and TRBJ2-4, reads DSGVTQTPKHLITATGQRVTLRCSPRSGDLSVYWYQQSLDQGLQFLIQYYNGEERAKGNILERFSAQQFPDLHSELNLSSLELGDSALYFCASSQGQGNIQYFGAGTRLSVL.

This clone was detected a few times. This chain joins TRBV27 and TRBJ1-5; 9 nucleotides agree with TRBD1. V lost 10 bases and J lost 7; bases outside the gene matches: 11. Germline V CDR1 and CDR2: MNHEY, SMNVEV (reference sequence). This CDR3 has 14 amino acids. The CDR3 reads CATRRDREGQPQHF. The DNA of the CDR3 is TGTGCCACCCGTAGGGACAGGGAGGGACAGCCCCAGCATTTT.

V and J are TRBV4-1 and TRBJ2-7, with TRBD1 identical over 7 bases. V was clipped by 1 base and J by 3 bases; unmatched bases: 6. The CDR3 extends over 15 amino acids. The V gene's germline CDR1 is MGHRA and CDR2 YSYEKL. The CDR3 protein is CASSQVSAGGYEQYF. Here the CDR3 DNA reads TGCGCCAGCAGCCAAGTTTCCGCAGGGGGCTACGAGCAGTACTTC.

The chain employs TRBV7-9 and TRBJ1-3, with 7 bases lining up with TRBD1. V lost 4 bases to trimming and J lost 0 bases; unmatched junction nucleotides: 6. The CDR3 spans 16 residues. Germline V CDR1 and CDR2: SEHNR, FQNEAQ (reference sequence). Here the CDR3 DNA reads TGTGCCAGCAGCTCGGGACAGATACTCTCTGGAAACACCATATATTTT. Translation gives CASSSGQILSGNTIYF.

The CDR3 DNA is TGTGCCAGCAGCGTATCGGCTAGCGGGGGGTCCGGGGAGCTGTTTTTT. Amino acids: CASSVSASGGSGELFF. The chain employs TRBV9 and TRBJ2-2; 11 bases align to TRBD2. The V gene's germline CDR1 is SGDLS and CDR2 YYNGEE. The length of the CDR3 is 16 residues. Germline trimming cut 1 base from V and 6 bases from J; bases unmatched to any gene: 5.

As to this clone: The junction departs from germline at one end; a sequencing error may be responsible. V is TRBV7-7 and J is TRBJ1-1; no definite D call. Germline values: CDR1 SSHAT, CDR2 FNYEAQ (reference sequence). This CDR3 spans 14 amino acids. The CDR3 nucleotides read TGTGCTAGCAGCCCTGAGGGCATGAACACTGAAGCTTTCTTT. Translated: CASSPEGMNTEAFF.

The CDR3 nucleotides read TGTGCCAGCAGCCCTAAGGGTTTTGCAGGGCTGAACTATGGCTACACCTTC. It codes for CASSPKGFAGLNYGYTF. The chain is built from TRBV7-6 and TRBJ1-2, with a possible D match to TRBD1 (5 bases). Trimming took 5 bases from V and 2 from J, leaving 21 bases between them. This CDR3 region has 17 residues. The germline V gene encodes CDR1 SGHVS and CDR2 FNYEAQ.

The chain carries TRBV19 and TRBJ2-1; D possibly corresponds to TRBD1 (6 bases). The CDR3 has 16 amino acids. The germline V gene has CDR1 LNHDA and CDR2 SQIVND (reference sequence). V lost 1 base to trimming and J lost 3 bases, with 13 bases between them. CDR3 sequence: CASSIVAQGVYNEQFF. The CDR3 DNA reads as TGTGCCAGTAGTATAGTTGCACAGGGAGTCTACAATGAGCAGTTCTTC.

The chain combines TRBV2 with TRBJ1-5, with 9 bases aligning to TRBD1. Germline CDR1 and CDR2: SNHLY and FYNNEI. This CDR3 is 15 amino acids long. Trimming cost V 6 bases and J 2 bases; bases outside gene matches: 5. CDR3 coding DNA: TGTGCCAGCAGGCGGGACAGGGTAGGCAATCAGCCCCAGCATTTT. Protein product: CASRRDRVGNQPQHF.

The rearrangement links TRBV5-1 to TRBJ2-1; tentatively, D is TRBD1 (6 bases). The CDR3 has 15 amino acids. V gave up 7 bases and J gave up 0 bases, with 14 bases separating them. From germline, CDR1 is SGHRS and CDR2 YFSETQ. The CDR3: CASGSGTTSYNEQFF. The CDR3 DNA reads as TGCGCCAGCGGGAGTGGGACAACCTCCTACAATGAGCAGTTCTTC.

The chain recombines TRBV11-2 with TRBJ1-1; D remains ambiguous. The V gene lost 0 bases and the J gene lost 11 bases, with 19 bases spanning the gap. The germline V gene has CDR1 SGHAT and CDR2 FQNNGV. This CDR3 has 15 amino acids. The CDR3 nucleotides read TGTGCCAGCAGCTTAGAAGCAGGAACCGGCGTTTGGGCTTTCTTT. Translated: CASSLEAGTGVWAFF.